The 11 T cell receptor beta chains presented below share a single source sample, sequenced in a study of T cells in Graves' hyperthyroidism and ophthalmopathy. There were TCR beta CDR3 regions amplified from RNA transcripts. First-round RT-PCR of the TCR CDR3 relied on the HTBI primer set. TCRdb re-called the multiplex PCR reads with MiXCR, one entry per CDR3 protein. In the table there are about 360,000 distinct CDR3 sequences, less than 15% of which are singletons. The sequencing sample was made of blood. All receptors derive from a woman between 18 and 29 years old with Graves' hyperthyroidism.

On this clonotype itself: It may be a read error: a sequence one base away is much more abundant. The chain has TRBV14 and TRBJ2-2, with D perhaps TRBD2 (6 bases). Germline V gene lookup returns CDR1 SGHDN and CDR2 FVKESK. The CDR3 contains 15 residues. V lost 8 bases, J lost 4 bases, and 17 bases lay in between. In nucleotides, the CDR3 is TGTGCCAGCGGCGGCCGGGAGTTCGGCACCGGGGAGCTGTTTTTT. It translates to CASGGREFGTGELFF.

This clonotype occurred many times. The V gene is TRBV7-2, the J gene TRBJ2-3; 8 bases map to TRBD2. This CDR3 is 16 amino acids long. Germline V CDR1 and CDR2: SGHTA, FQGNSA. J gave up 1 base and V 5 bases, and 8 bases lay outside the gene matches. For the CDR3, the DNA is TGTGCCAGCAGCCTCCGGGGAGCGGGGGGCACAGATACGCAGTATTTT. It encodes CASSLRGAGGTDTQYF.

J is TRBJ2-7 and V is TRBV2; TRBD1 matches at 8 bases. The CDR3 is 14 residues long. V lost 5 bases to trimming and J lost 2 bases; unmatched junction nucleotides: 5. The germline V gene encodes CDR1 SNHLY and CDR2 FYNNEI. The CDR3 sequence is CASSIDRGPYEQYF. CDR3 DNA sequence: TGTGCCAGCAGTATCGACAGGGGTCCCTACGAGCAGTACTTC.

This clonotype was counted at least ten times. This chain links TRBV7-3 with TRBJ1-1; 7 bases align to TRBD1. With V trimmed by 6 bases and J by 4 bases, 8 bases remained unmatched. This CDR3 comprises 14 residues. CDR1 is SGHTA, CDR2 FQGTGA, per germline. CDR3: CASRSGGSSTEAFF. The CDR3 nucleotides are TGTGCCAGCAGGTCAGGGGGAAGCAGCACTGAAGCTTTCTTT.

This clonotype was picked up many times. V is TRBV6-1 and J is TRBJ1-2; D not certain. V lost 0 bases and J 3 bases, leaving 11 bases between the germline ends. The CDR3 loop spans 15 amino acids. Germline CDR1 MNHNS, CDR2 SASEGT. The CDR3 loop reads CASSEAAAGDYGYTF. The CDR3 coding sequence is TGTGCCAGCAGTGAAGCGGCGGCAGGCGACTATGGCTACACCTTC.

The DNA for the CDR3 is TGTGCCAGCAGCTTTGGAGGGAATAATGAAAAACTGTTTTTT. Its translation: CASSFGGNNEKLFF. The V and J genes are TRBV5-6 and TRBJ1-4; no firm D call. Trimming cost V 2 bases and J 4 bases, with 9 bases left between them. CDR3 size: 14 residues. Germline V lookup: CDR1 SGHDT, CDR2 YYEEEE.

This clonotype was found many times. The gene calls are TRBV5-5 and TRBJ2-7; 8 nucleotides agree with TRBD1. Losses at the gene ends were 3 bases for V and 6 bases for J; bases not matched to a gene: 2. Germline CDR1 and CDR2: SGHKS and YYEKEE (reference sequence). The CDR3 spans 12 residues. CDR3 sequence (DNA): TGTGCCAGCAGCTGGACAGGGCGCGAGCAGTACTTC. Protein: CASSWTGREQYF.

The sample holds a few counts of this clonotype. This clone may be a read error of a much larger clone one base away. This chain uses TRBV9 with TRBJ1-3; TRBD1 agrees at 7 bases. CDR3 size: 17 residues. Germline V lookup: CDR1 SGDLS, CDR2 YYNGEE. The CDR3 here is CASSGEPTTGTGDTIYF. The CDR3 DNA is TGTGCCAGCAGCGGGGAACCAACGACAGGGACTGGAGACACCATATATTTT.

This clonotype was recorded many times. This sequence joins TRBV7-2 and TRBJ1-4; 7 nucleotides agree with TRBD1. The CDR3 covers 14 residues. With V trimmed by 1 base and J by 10 bases, 6 bases remained unmatched. The germline V gene encodes CDR1 SGHTA and CDR2 FQGNSA. The CDR3 DNA reads TGTGCCAGCAGCTTAGTGACAGGGAGCGGAAAACTGTTTTTT. It translates to CASSLVTGSGKLFF.

The rearrangement uses TRBV6-6 and TRBJ2-4, with no clear D. Trimming took off 0 bases at V and 2 bases at J, with 8 bases between the two ends. Germline V gene lookup returns CDR1 MNHNY and CDR2 SVGAGI (reference sequence). The CDR3 runs to 15 residues. In DNA, the CDR3 is TGTGCCAGCAGTTACTCAGGTGTGACCAAAAACATTCAGTACTTC. It specifies CASSYSGVTKNIQYF.

V is TRBV28 and J is TRBJ1-5; TRBD1 aligns across 9 bases. Germline V gene sequence: CDR1 MDHEN, CDR2 SYDVKM. Trimming cost V 4 bases and J 4 bases; bases outside gene matches: 14. The CDR3 contains 18 residues. CDR3 residues: CASSSTTGGVRDNQPQHF. The DNA for the CDR3 is TGTGCCAGCAGTTCTACAACAGGGGGCGTCCGGGATAATCAGCCCCAGCATTTT.